The 23 T cell receptor beta chains in this list originate from one sample, sequenced in a study of OX40 agonist ivuxolimab in advanced cancers. Some clones are missing from TCRdb's copy, which holds only in-frame ones; the method was immunoSEQ multiplex PCR. The table includes 40,000 to 55,000 clones, roughly 88% detected once. This specimen was CD4+ or CD8+ T cells sorted from blood, taken in a trial of the OX40 agonist ivuxolimab. The origin of the receptors is an adult with an advanced solid tumor such as melanoma, head and neck, liver or kidney cancer.

This chain joins TRBV11-2 and TRBJ2-1; 8 nucleotides align to TRBD2. The junction had 6 bases not matched to a gene; V was cut back by 5 bases and J by 15 bases. In germline, CDR1 is SGHAT, CDR2 FQNNGV. This CDR3 comprises 11 residues. This chain's CDR3 is CASSPGTSWFF. The DNA for the CDR3 is TGTGCCAGCAGCCCAGGGACTAGTTGGTTCTTC.

The count of this clone is one. The chain recombines TRBV5-1 with TRBJ2-2, with D tentatively TRBD1 (6 bases). V lost 5 bases, J lost 2 bases, and 10 bases lay in between. CDR1 and CDR2 (germline): SGHRS, YFSETQ. The CDR3 totals 14 residues. The CDR3 sequence is CASRLDSNTGELFF. The CDR3 region has the DNA TGCGCCAGCAGACTGGACAGTAACACCGGGGAGCTGTTTTTT.

Details on this clone: One end of the junction varies from germline; a read error may be responsible. The chain links TRBV7-6 to TRBJ2-3; 9 bases align to TRBD2. CDR3 length: 12 residues. Germline lookup yields CDR1 SGHVS and CDR2 FNYEAQ. DNA of the CDR3: TGTGCCAGCAGGAAGGGGACTAGCAATCTTACTTTT. Translating gives CASRKGTSNLTF. Using reference TRBV7-6 and TRBJ2-3 for the parts outside the CDR3, the full variable domain is GAGVSQSPRYKVTKRGQDVALRCDPISGHVSLYWYRQALGQGPEFLTYFNYEAQQDKSGLPNDRFSAERPEGSISTLTIQRTEQRDSAMYRCASRKGTSNLTFGPGTRLTVL.

The chain links TRBV11-3 to TRBJ2-3; tentative D call: TRBD2 (5 bases). Trimming cost V 1 base and J 6 bases, with 8 bases left between them. The V gene's germline CDR1 is SGHNT and CDR2 YENEEA. This CDR3 is 13 amino acids long. In DNA, the CDR3 is TGTGCCAGCAGCTTAGTGGAGGAGGATACGCAGTATTTT. This sequence encodes CASSLVEEDTQYF.

This chain joins TRBV27 and TRBJ2-7; no firm D call. Trimming took off 3 bases at V and 7 bases at J, with 13 bases between the two ends. Germline CDR1 is MNHEY and CDR2 is SMNVEV (reference sequence). The CDR3 covers 13 residues. CDR3 residues: CASSLNRANEQYF. Written as DNA, the CDR3 is TGTGCCAGCAGTTTGAATAGGGCAAATGAGCAGTACTTC.

CDR3 coding DNA: TGTGCCAGCAGTACCGGGACAGGGCCCTACGAGCAGTACTTC. Protein product: CASSTGTGPYEQYF. This sequence joins TRBV6-6 and TRBJ2-7; TRBD1 matches 9 bases. Germline CDR1 reads MNHNY; CDR2 reads SVGAGI (reference sequence). Trimming cost V 5 bases and J 2 bases; bases outside gene matches: 4. The CDR3 contains 14 residues.

The V gene is TRBV6-5, the J gene TRBJ2-3, with 11 nucleotides matching TRBD2. Germline CDR1 is MNHEY and CDR2 is SVGAGI. V dropped 2 bases and J dropped 6; count of bases not matched to a gene: 7. The CDR3 is 16 residues long. The CDR3 is CASSYRLAGRSDTQYF. The CDR3 nucleotides are TGTGCCAGCAGTTACCGACTAGCGGGAAGGTCGGATACGCAGTATTTT.

The chain recombines TRBV28 with TRBJ2-1; D possibly corresponds to TRBD2 (6 bases). The V end was cut by 8 bases, the J end by 6 bases, with 11 bases between. Germline V lookup: CDR1 MDHEN, CDR2 SYDVKM. The CDR3 runs to 12 residues. CDR3 loop: CASFGGLNEQFF. In nucleotides, the CDR3 is TGTGCCAGCTTCGGGGGTCTCAATGAGCAGTTCTTC.

The chain employs TRBV2 and TRBJ2-7; 10 bases align to TRBD2. The CDR3 spans 14 residues. CDR1 and CDR2 from the germline V gene are SNHLY and FYNNEI. Trimming took 6 bases from V and 6 from J; bases not matched to a gene: 8. The CDR3 loop reads CASSVPSGSFEQYF. CDR3 DNA: TGTGCCAGCAGCGTCCCTAGCGGGAGCTTCGAGCAGTACTTC.

This clone was counted between two and nine times. The chain recombines TRBV5-4 with TRBJ2-1, with TRBD2 identical over 12 bases. The germline V gene encodes CDR1 SGHNT and CDR2 YYREEE (reference sequence). The ends lost 4 bases at V and 7 bases at J; junction bases unmatched: 12. The CDR3 runs to 17 residues. CDR3 protein: CASSLVPSGRAENEQFF. CDR3 DNA sequence: TGTGCCAGCAGCCTAGTCCCTAGCGGGAGGGCCGAGAATGAGCAGTTCTTC.

The chain uses TRBV6-5 and TRBJ2-4; D is unresolved. Germline values: CDR1 MNHEY, CDR2 SVGAGI. V gave up 0 bases and J gave up 3 bases, with 9 bases separating them. The CDR3 covers 15 residues. This chain's CDR3 is CASSYSDTDKNIQYF. The DNA of the CDR3 is TGTGCCAGCAGTTACTCCGACACAGACAAAAACATTCAGTACTTC.

V is TRBV6-6 and J is TRBJ2-3; D might be TRBD1 (6 bases). The CDR3 covers 14 residues. Trimming removed 10 bases at V and 6 bases at J, with 20 bases between. Germline CDR1 and CDR2: MNHNY and SVGAGI (reference sequence). In DNA, the CDR3 is TGTGCCAACTCCCCGGGCAGGGGCGTGGATACGCAGTATTTT. Translation: CANSPGRGVDTQYF.

This clone has more than one count but fewer than ten. The V call is TRBV2, the J call TRBJ2-7, with unresolved D. The CDR3 length is 16 residues. Germline CDR1 reads SNHLY; CDR2 reads FYNNEI. V was pared by 10 bases and J by 4 bases, with 26 bases between. CDR3 sequence: CANALKDGRRRYEQYF. DNA for the CDR3: TGTGCCAACGCGTTGAAAGACGGCCGACGAAGGTACGAGCAGTACTTC.

This clone came up once. V usage is TRBV10-2 and J usage is TRBJ2-5; tentative D call: TRBD2 (7 bases). The J call may not be correct, given that the DNA end is closer to TRBJ2-7. The germline CDR1 and CDR2 sequences are WSHSY and SAAADI. The CDR3 length is 17 residues. CDR3 sequence (DNA): TGCGCCAGCGTCAAATTCGTCGGGGGGCTGGGCTTCTACGAGCAGTACTTC. This translates into CASVKFVGGLGFYEQYF.

The rearrangement links TRBV6-6 to TRBJ1-5; 10 bases are a match to TRBD1. This CDR3 is built from 15 residues. Germline V gene data show CDR1 as MNHNY and CDR2 as SVGAGI (reference sequence). With V trimmed by 7 bases and J by 5 bases, 8 bases remained unmatched. CDR3 DNA: TGTGCCAGCAATTCCGGGACAGGGGATTATCAGCCCCAGCATTTT. It encodes CASNSGTGDYQPQHF.

The chain recombines TRBV13 with TRBJ2-1; 9 bases align to TRBD2. Losses at the gene ends were 5 bases for V and 3 bases for J; bases not matched to a gene: 5. The CDR3 spans 15 residues. From germline, CDR1 is PRHDT and CDR2 FYEKMQ (reference sequence). The CDR3 DNA reads as TGTGCCAGCAGCCTAAGGACTAGCGACTACAATGAGCAGTTCTTC. This gives the protein CASSLRTSDYNEQFF.

This clone has only one observation. This chain uses TRBV5-8 with TRBJ2-2; D is tentatively TRBD1 or TRBD2 (5 bases each). The CDR3 length is 16 residues. Trimming stripped 4 bases from V and 2 bases from J, with 15 bases between. Per the germline V gene, CDR1 is SGHTS and CDR2 is YDEGEE. CDR3 sequence (DNA): TGTGCCAGCAGCCTGCCCGGGACGGACAACACCGGGGAGCTGTTTTTT. This translates into CASSLPGTDNTGELFF.

This chain links TRBV5-1 with TRBJ2-1; 9 bases map to TRBD2. This CDR3 spans 19 amino acids. Per germline, CDR1 SGHRS and CDR2 YFSETQ. Germline trimming cut 6 bases from V and 5 bases from J; bases unmatched to any gene: 21. This CDR3 reads CASTPGGSGSIAQDNEQFF. CDR3 nucleotide sequence: TGCGCCAGCACCCCCGGTGGTAGCGGGAGCATCGCCCAAGACAATGAGCAGTTCTTC. Filled out from reference TRBV5-1 and TRBJ2-1, the complete variable domain reads KAGVTQTPRYLIKTRGQQVTLSCSPISGHRSVSWYQQTPGQGLQFLFEYFSETQRNKGNFPGRFSGRQFSNSRSEMNVSTLELGDSALYLCASTPGGSGSIAQDNEQFFGPGTRLTVL.

The chain links TRBV6-5 to TRBJ1-5, with D possibly matching TRBD1 (5 bases). V was shortened by 5 bases and J by 3 bases, with 8 bases between the two germline ends. Germline V CDR1 and CDR2: MNHEY, SVGAGI. The CDR3 runs 13 residues. The CDR3 DNA is TGTGCCAGCAGTATCAGGGTCAATCAGCCCCAGCATTTT. Protein product: CASSIRVNQPQHF.

The rearrangement links TRBV5-6 to TRBJ2-1; 11 bases are shared with TRBD2. Trimming removed 4 bases from V and 3 bases from J; junction bases left unmatched: 6. Per the germline V gene, CDR1 is SGHDT and CDR2 is YYEEEE. CDR3 length: 16 residues. The CDR3 region has the DNA TGTGCCAGCAGCCTCAGGACTAGCGGGTACTACAATGAGCAGTTCTTC. Translating gives CASSLRTSGYYNEQFF.

This clone was recorded only once. The V gene is TRBV20-1, the J gene TRBJ2-5, with D possibly matching TRBD1 (6 bases). Gene TRBJ2-7 matches the end of the DNA better, so the J call may be wrong. This CDR3 is 11 amino acids long. CDR1 is DFQATT and CDR2 is SNEGSKA in the germline V gene (reference sequence). The DNA for the CDR3 is TGCAGTGCTAGTCACAGGGACGAGCAGTACTTC. It translates to CSASHRDEQYF.

V and J are TRBV28 and TRBJ1-5; D might be TRBD1 (5 bases). Trimming took 6 bases from V and 6 from J, leaving 15 bases between them. This CDR3 is 14 amino acids long. Germline V gene data show CDR1 as MDHEN and CDR2 as SYDVKM. CDR3 nucleotide sequence: TGTGCCAGCAGGGCTCGGGGCGGAAGTCAGCCCCAGCATTTT. Protein: CASRARGGSQPQHF.

The chain couples TRBV10-3 to TRBJ2-1, with unresolved D. V lost 0 bases, J lost 9 bases, and 21 bases lay in between. CDR3 size: 17 residues. The germline CDR1 and CDR2 sequences are ENHRY and SYGVKD. CDR3 residues: CAISESFVRVPRGEQFF. The CDR3 nucleotides are TGTGCCATCAGTGAGTCGTTCGTGAGAGTACCACGAGGTGAGCAGTTCTTC.